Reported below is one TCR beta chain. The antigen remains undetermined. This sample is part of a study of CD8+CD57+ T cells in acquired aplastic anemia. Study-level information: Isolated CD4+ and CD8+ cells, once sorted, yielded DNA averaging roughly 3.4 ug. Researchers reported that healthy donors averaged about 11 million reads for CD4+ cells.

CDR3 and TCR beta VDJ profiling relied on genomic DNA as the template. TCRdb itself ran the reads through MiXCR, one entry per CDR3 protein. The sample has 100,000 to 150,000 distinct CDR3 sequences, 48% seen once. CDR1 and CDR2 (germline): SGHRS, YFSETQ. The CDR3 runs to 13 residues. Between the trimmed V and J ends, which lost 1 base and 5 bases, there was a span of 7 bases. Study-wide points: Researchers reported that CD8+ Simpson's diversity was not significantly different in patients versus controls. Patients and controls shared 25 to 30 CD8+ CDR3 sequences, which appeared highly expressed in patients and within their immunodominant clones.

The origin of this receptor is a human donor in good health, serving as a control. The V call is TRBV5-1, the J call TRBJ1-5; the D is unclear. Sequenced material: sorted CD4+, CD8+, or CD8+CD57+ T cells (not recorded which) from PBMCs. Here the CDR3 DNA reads TGCGCCAGCAGCTTGTGGGGTGATCAGCCCCAGCATTTT. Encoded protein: CASSLWGDQPQHF.